The 26 T cell receptor beta chains below were found in one sample sequenced in a study of shared clonotypes between healthy human individuals. Some clones are missing from TCRdb's copy, which holds only in-frame ones; the method was immunoSEQ multiplex PCR. Of 2 million to 3 million clones in the sample, approximately 93% were seen once. Sequencing was carried out using naive CD4+ T cells from PBMCs. Described subset: CD45RA+ positively selected. These receptors were obtained from a man between 18 and 35 years old in good health. Some clones in this sample may be carry-over from other donors' samples.

Comments on this clone: Other DNA sequences in the same sample also yield this CDR3. V is TRBV29-1 and J is TRBJ2-1, with 7 positions matching TRBD2. Germline CDR1 reads SQVTM; CDR2 reads ANQGSEA. J gave up 0 bases and V 2 bases, and 1 base lay outside the gene matches. This CDR3 comprises 14 residues. CDR3 sequence (DNA): TGCAGCGTTGAACGCGGGAGCTCCTACAATGAGCAGTTCTTC. It specifies CSVERGSSYNEQFF.

The rearrangement uses TRBV6-6 and TRBJ2-7, with D perhaps TRBD2 (5 bases). The length of the CDR3 is 15 residues. CDR1 and CDR2 (germline): MNHNY, SVGAGI (reference sequence). The ends were cut back, 2 bases at V and 2 bases at J, with 13 bases in the middle. The CDR3 reads CASSYGRGRTYEQYF. CDR3 DNA: TGTGCCAGCAGTTACGGTCGCGGGCGGACCTACGAGCAGTACTTC.

The gene calls are TRBV2 and TRBJ2-7; TRBD2 aligns across 9 bases. V shed 4 bases and J 2 bases; nucleotides not matched to a gene: 6. The CDR3 loop spans 15 amino acids. In germline, CDR1 is SNHLY, CDR2 FYNNEI. CDR3 residues: CASSGAGGPPYEQYF. DNA of the CDR3: TGTGCCAGCAGTGGAGCGGGGGGACCCCCCTACGAGCAGTACTTC.

This chain connects TRBV15 to TRBJ2-2; D is unclear. Germline V lookup: CDR1 LNHNV, CDR2 YYDKDF (reference sequence). CDR3 size: 14 residues. V lost 0 bases to trimming and J lost 4 bases, with 6 bases between them. The DNA of the CDR3 is TGTGCCACCAGCAGAGAACCCACCACCGGGGAGCTGTTTTTT. This gives the protein CATSREPTTGELFF.

This clone has a single count. The chain couples TRBV27 to TRBJ2-2; possible D gene TRBD2, 5 bases. V was clipped by 4 bases and J by 5 bases, with 11 bases between them. Germline CDR1 reads MNHEY; CDR2 reads SMNVEV (reference sequence). The CDR3 is 14 amino acids. In DNA form, the CDR3 reads TGTGCCAGCAGTTCAACGGGGTTTACCGGGGAGCTGTTTTTT. Translating gives CASSSTGFTGELFF.

This rearrangement joins TRBV18 to TRBJ1-3; D is undetermined. Trimming shortened V by 3 bases and J by 0 bases, and 12 bases separated the two germline ends. The CDR3 loop spans 16 amino acids. Germline lookup yields CDR1 KGHSH and CDR2 LQKENI. The CDR3 nucleotides are TGTGCCAGCTCACCTCTTGACATCACCTCTGGAAACACCATATATTTT. Translation gives CASSPLDITSGNTIYF.

The genes are TRBV6-5 and TRBJ1-4; 10 bases match TRBD1. From germline, CDR1 is MNHEY and CDR2 SVGAGI. The V segment lost 5 bases and the J segment 8 bases; nucleotides outside the gene matches: 5. The CDR3 is 14 residues long. The CDR3: CASSGGTGVEKLFF. The CDR3 DNA sequence: TGTGCCAGCAGTGGCGGGACAGGGGTCGAAAAACTGTTTTTT.

The J gene is TRBJ2-7, the V gene TRBV28, with D perhaps TRBD1 (6 bases). Trimming removed 3 bases from V and 6 bases from J, with 9 bases in between. The CDR3 totals 12 residues. Germline V gene lookup returns CDR1 MDHEN and CDR2 SYDVKM. CDR3: CASSFGGFEQYF. CDR3 DNA: TGTGCCAGCAGTTTTGGGGGCTTCGAGCAGTACTTC.

The chain employs TRBV7-2 and TRBJ2-7; unclear D gene. Germline V gene lookup returns CDR1 SGHTA and CDR2 FQGNSA. The CDR3 contains 16 residues. V dropped 3 bases and J dropped 1 base, with 16 bases sitting between them. The CDR3 region has the DNA TGTGCCAGCAGCTTGGTAGGCACGGCCCCATCCTACGAGCAGTACTTC. It codes for CASSLVGTAPSYEQYF.

The chain is built from TRBV28 and TRBJ1-2, with TRBD1 as a possible D gene (6 bases). V lost 6 bases and J lost 4, with 18 bases in between. CDR1 is MDHEN, CDR2 SYDVKM, per germline. This CDR3 has 15 amino acids. The CDR3 is CASRTSGTGAYGYTF. Written as DNA, the CDR3 is TGTGCCAGCAGAACCTCCGGGACGGGGGCCTATGGCTACACCTTC.

V gene TRBV6-1 combines with J gene TRBJ2-5, with a weak D call TRBD2 (5 bases). This CDR3 contains 11 residues. Germline CDR1 MNHNS, CDR2 SASEGT. Between the trimmed V and J ends, which lost 6 bases and 5 bases, there was a span of 7 bases. CDR3 sequence reads: CASSGGETQYF. DNA for the CDR3: TGTGCCAGCAGCGGCGGGGAGACCCAGTACTTC.

This chain connects TRBV10-1 to TRBJ2-5, with D possibly being TRBD1 or TRBD2 (5 bases each). This CDR3 has 16 amino acids. Trimming took off 3 bases at V and 4 bases at J, with 18 bases between the two ends. Germline V gene data show CDR1 as WNHNN and CDR2 as SYGVQD (reference sequence). The DNA of the CDR3 is TGCGCCAGCAGTGACCCCGGGACGGCCGAAGGAGAGACCCAGTACTTC. This sequence encodes CASSDPGTAEGETQYF.

This chain joins TRBV7-3 and TRBJ1-3; D is undetermined. From germline, CDR1 is SGHTA and CDR2 FQGTGA. V lost 1 base and J lost 4, with 11 bases in between. CDR3 length equals 15 residues. The CDR3 nucleotides read TGTGCCAGCAGCTTAAATCGAGGGTCAGGAAACACCATATATTTT. It encodes CASSLNRGSGNTIYF.

The gene calls are TRBV6-6 and TRBJ2-3; the D gene is possibly TRBD2 (5 bases). Germline loops: CDR1 MNHNY, CDR2 SVGAGI (reference sequence). CDR3 size: 13 residues. Trimming took 6 bases from V and 5 from J, leaving 12 bases between them. CDR3 residues: CASRPAEIDTQYF. The CDR3 DNA is TGTGCCAGCAGGCCAGCGGAGATAGATACGCAGTATTTT.

This chain connects TRBV10-1 to TRBJ1-3; a possible D gene is TRBD1 (5 bases). Trimming left V 5 bases short and J 0 bases short, with 8 bases between. The germline V gene encodes CDR1 WNHNN and CDR2 SYGVQD (reference sequence). The CDR3 loop spans 14 amino acids. In nucleotides, the CDR3 is TGCGCCAGCAGTAACGGGGGCTCTGGAAACACCATATATTTT. Amino acid sequence: CASSNGGSGNTIYF.

The chain joins TRBV7-3 to TRBJ2-1; D remains unclear. Between the trimmed V and J ends, which lost 5 bases and 9 bases, there was a span of 20 bases. Germline loops: CDR1 SGHTA, CDR2 FQGTGA. The CDR3 is 15 amino acids. CDR3 sequence (DNA): TGTGCCAGCAGCGCCCTTGGGCTAGTCAATAGTGAGCAGTTCTTC. As protein: CASSALGLVNSEQFF.

The gene calls are TRBV27 and TRBJ2-6, with D maybe TRBD2 (6 bases). CDR3 length equals 16 residues. The V gene lost 5 bases and the J gene lost 1 base, with 12 bases spanning the gap. CDR1 MNHEY and CDR2 SMNVEV come from the germline V gene (reference sequence). DNA for the CDR3: TGTGCCAGCAGTCCTACCGGGGGTTCTGGGGCCAACGTCCTGACTTTC. This gives the protein CASSPTGGSGANVLTF.

J is TRBJ2-6 and V is TRBV2; D is ambiguous. Germline V gene lookup returns CDR1 SNHLY and CDR2 FYNNEI. This CDR3 region has 13 residues. V shed 8 bases and J shed 1 base, with 6 bases lying between them. The CDR3 region is CASSMSGANVLTF. The CDR3 bases are TGTGCCAGCTCGATGTCTGGGGCCAACGTCCTGACTTTC.

The chain links TRBV5-1 to TRBJ2-1, with 11 bases matching TRBD1. Per germline, CDR1 SGHRS and CDR2 YFSETQ. Germline trimming cut 4 bases from V and 6 bases from J; bases unmatched to any gene: 3. The CDR3 loop spans 14 amino acids. This CDR3 is CASSRDRGSNEQFF. The CDR3 DNA follows: TGCGCCAGCAGCCGGGACAGGGGGTCCAATGAGCAGTTCTTC. Using reference TRBV5-1 and TRBJ2-1 for the parts outside the CDR3, the full variable domain is KAGVTQTPRYLIKTRGQQVTLSCSPISGHRSVSWYQQTPGQGLQFLFEYFSETQRNKGNFPGRFSGRQFSNSRSEMNVSTLELGDSALYLCASSRDRGSNEQFFGPGTRLTVL.

This rearrangement joins TRBV19 to TRBJ1-2; maybe TRBD1 (6 bases). The V gene lost 5 bases and the J gene lost 7 bases, with 17 bases spanning the gap. Germline V lookup: CDR1 LNHDA, CDR2 SQIVND (reference sequence). This CDR3 is 14 amino acids long. The CDR3: CASSPRTARLGYTF. The CDR3 bases are TGTGCCAGTAGTCCCAGGACAGCTCGTCTTGGCTACACCTTC.

V and J are TRBV7-8 and TRBJ2-3; tentatively, D is TRBD1 or TRBD2 (5 bases each). Germline-derived CDR1 and CDR2 are SGHVS and FQNEAQ. This CDR3 comprises 14 residues. V gave up 3 bases and J gave up 0 bases, with 7 bases separating them. The CDR3 loop reads CASSFWGSTDTQYF. The DNA for the CDR3 is TGTGCCAGCAGCTTCTGGGGGAGCACAGATACGCAGTATTTT.

The gene calls are TRBV18 and TRBJ2-3; D ambiguous. Trimming took 3 bases from V and 6 from J, leaving 16 bases between them. Germline assignment: CDR1 KGHSH and CDR2 LQKENI. The CDR3 is 15 amino acids. This chain's CDR3 is CASSPTSSRMDTQYF. The CDR3 bases are TGTGCCAGCTCACCCACGAGCTCCCGAATGGATACGCAGTATTTT.

The V gene is TRBV5-4, the J gene TRBJ1-6; the D is unclear. Germline values: CDR1 SGHNT, CDR2 YYREEE (reference sequence). The CDR3 extends over 15 amino acids. V was shortened by 0 bases and J by 2 bases, with 6 bases between the two germline ends. The CDR3 region is CASSLGRTYNSPLHF. The CDR3 nucleotides read TGTGCCAGCAGCTTGGGGAGGACCTATAATTCACCCCTCCACTTT.

This CDR3 reads CASSGGVGYEQYF. CDR3 nucleotide sequence: TGTGCCAGCAGTGGGGGGGTGGGCTACGAGCAGTACTTC. V gene TRBV6-1 combines with J gene TRBJ2-7; D is perhaps TRBD2 (6 bases). Germline V gene lookup returns CDR1 MNHNS and CDR2 SASEGT. Trimming cost V 4 bases and J 3 bases, with 10 bases left between them. This CDR3 is built from 13 residues.

As for this clone: Relative to the germline gene, one junction end is altered; a read error may explain this. The chain carries TRBV30 and TRBJ2-7; 7 positions agree with TRBD2. Germline loops: CDR1 GTSNPN, CDR2 SVGIG (reference sequence). The CDR3 loop spans 11 amino acids. CDR3 coding DNA: TGTGCCGGGAGCGGGAAAAACGAGCAGTACTTC. This encodes CAGSGKNEQYF.

V gene TRBV11-2 combines with J gene TRBJ2-7; D possibly corresponds to TRBD2 (6 bases). The germline V and J ends were trimmed by 5 bases and 1 base, with 12 bases remaining between them. Germline values: CDR1 SGHAT, CDR2 FQNNGV. This CDR3 is 14 amino acids long. The CDR3 nucleotides are TGTGCCAGCAGCCTCTTGACTAGGTCCTACGAGCAGTACTTC. This gives the protein CASSLLTRSYEQYF.